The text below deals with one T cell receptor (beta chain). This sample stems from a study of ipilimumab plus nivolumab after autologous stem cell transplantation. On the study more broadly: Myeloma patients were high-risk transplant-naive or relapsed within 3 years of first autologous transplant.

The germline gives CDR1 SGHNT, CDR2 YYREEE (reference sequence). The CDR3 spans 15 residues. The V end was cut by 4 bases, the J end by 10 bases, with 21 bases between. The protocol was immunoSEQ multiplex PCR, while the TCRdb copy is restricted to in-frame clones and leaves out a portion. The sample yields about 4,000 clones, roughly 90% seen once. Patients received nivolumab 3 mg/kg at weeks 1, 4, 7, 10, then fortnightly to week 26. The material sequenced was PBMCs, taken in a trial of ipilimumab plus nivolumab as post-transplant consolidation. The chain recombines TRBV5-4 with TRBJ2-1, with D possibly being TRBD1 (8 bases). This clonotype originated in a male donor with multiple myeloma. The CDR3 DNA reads TGTGCCAGCAGCGGGGGGGATACAGGGGGGAGGGAGCAGTTCTTC. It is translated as CASSGGDTGGREQFF.